The present T cell receptor (beta chain) was sequenced within a study of beta chain features in type 1 diabetes. In this sample, this clone turned up a few times. Reverse transcription of all isolated RNA meant that expressed TCRB transcripts were sequenced. Profiling relied on immunoSEQ multiplex PCR, and the TCRdb table lists in-frame clones only, not all of them. The sample holds hundreds of thousands of clones, roughly 31% seen once. Losses at the gene ends were 4 bases for V and 2 bases for J; bases not matched to a gene: 8. CDR1 and CDR2 from the germline V gene are SQVTM and ANQGSEA. The CDR3 contains 15 residues.

The receptor was isolated from a man in his late teens or twenties in good health. The J gene is TRBJ2-5, the V gene TRBV29-1, with 9 bases that match TRBD1. Sequenced: naive CD4+ T cells from blood. The CDR3 is CSVARDRANQETQYF. The CDR3 DNA follows: TGCAGCGTTGCCCGGGACAGGGCCAATCAAGAGACCCAGTACTTC.